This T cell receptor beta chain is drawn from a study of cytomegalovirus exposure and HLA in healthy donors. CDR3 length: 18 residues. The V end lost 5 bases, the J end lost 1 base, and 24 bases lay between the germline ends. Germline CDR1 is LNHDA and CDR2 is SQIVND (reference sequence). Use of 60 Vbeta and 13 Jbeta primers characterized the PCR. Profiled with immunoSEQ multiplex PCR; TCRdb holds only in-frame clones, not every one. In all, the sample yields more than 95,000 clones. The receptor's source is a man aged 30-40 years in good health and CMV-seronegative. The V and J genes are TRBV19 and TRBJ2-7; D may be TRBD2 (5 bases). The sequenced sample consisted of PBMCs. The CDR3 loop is CASSVTPAESGASYEQYF. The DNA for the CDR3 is TGTGCCAGTAGTGTGACCCCGGCGGAGAGCGGAGCTTCCTACGAGCAGTACTTC.